The 2 T cell receptor beta chains reported below all come from one sample, sequenced in a study of blood T cell repertoires in COVID-19. Using immunoSEQ multiplex PCR, the repertoire was profiled, and TCRdb retains in-frame clones only, with some absent. The sample has around 60,000 clones, over 80% seen once. Sequencing was carried out using peripheral blood. These receptors originate from a human donor with active COVID-19. The donor label of this sample is uncertain.

The rearrangement uses TRBV10-3 and TRBJ1-6, with D hard to call. Germline-derived CDR1 and CDR2 are ENHRY and SYGVKD. The CDR3 has 16 residues. V was pared by 0 bases and J by 5 bases, with 11 bases between. The CDR3 nucleotides are TGTGCCATCAGTGAGTCCCAGGCTTTGAATAATTCACCCCTCCACTTT. As protein: CAISESQALNNSPLHF.

This chain links TRBV6-5 with TRBJ2-7; D ambiguous. Germline loops: CDR1 MNHEY, CDR2 SVGAGI. This CDR3 is built from 11 residues. Trimming pared 8 bases from V and 3 bases from J, leaving 8 bases between. In nucleotides, the CDR3 is TGTGCCAGCCAAAACAGCTACGAGCAGTACTTC. This translates into CASQNSYEQYF.